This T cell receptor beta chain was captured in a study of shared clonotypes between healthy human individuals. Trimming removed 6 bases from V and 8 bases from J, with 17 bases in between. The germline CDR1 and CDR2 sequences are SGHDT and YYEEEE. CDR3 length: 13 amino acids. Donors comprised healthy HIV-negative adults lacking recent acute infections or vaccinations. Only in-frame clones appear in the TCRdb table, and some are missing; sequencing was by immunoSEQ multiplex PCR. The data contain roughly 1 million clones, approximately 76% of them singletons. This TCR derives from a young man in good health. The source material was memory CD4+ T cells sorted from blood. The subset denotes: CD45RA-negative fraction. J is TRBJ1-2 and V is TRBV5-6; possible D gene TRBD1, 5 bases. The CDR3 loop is CASTWRRAGGYTF. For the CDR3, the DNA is TGTGCCAGCACCTGGCGCAGGGCAGGGGGCTACACCTTC.